The rows below give T cell receptor beta chains drawn from one sample of a study of beta chain features in type 1 diabetes. Profiled with immunoSEQ multiplex PCR; TCRdb holds only in-frame clones, not every one. Here the sample spans approximately 170,000 clones, 6% to 9% being singletons. Material: central memory CD4+ T cells from blood. These receptors were collected from a man younger than 35 with type 1 diabetes. Each CDR3 is given with its conserved first and last residue. A D gene is named only where the DNA matches it firmly. For some rows the clone size is stated as once, few or many, or as a class when expanded; others skip it.

J,D,V,size,CDR3,DNA
TRBJ2-6,NA,TRBV11-2,NA,CASSVASGSGANVLTF,TGTGCCAGCAGCGTAGCCTCAGGGTCTGGGGCCAACGTCCTGACTTTC
TRBJ2-1,TRBD2,TRBV29-1,few,CSVEALAGGPGNEQFF,TGCAGCGTTGAAGCTTTAGCGGGGGGGCCAGGTAATGAGCAGTTCTTC
TRBJ2-6,NA,TRBV23-1,NA,CANQRLGYGSLNFGANVLTF,TGCGCCAACCAGAGACTGGGTTACGGGAGTCTTAACTTCGGGGCCAACGTCCTGACTTTC
TRBJ2-7,NA,TRBV28,few,CASNRPESSYEQYF,TGTGCCAGCAACCGACCGGAGAGTTCCTACGAGCAGTACTTC
TRBJ2-3,TRBD1,TRBV6-1,NA,CASEGQGRDTQYF,TGTGCCAGTGAGGGACAGGGTCGAGATACGCAGTATTTT
TRBJ2-1,NA,TRBV6-1,NA,CASSDGIAYGEQFF,TGTGCCAGCAGTGATGGAATAGCTTACGGTGAGCAGTTCTTC
TRBJ1-2,NA,TRBV28,few,CASSFPAAGDEGYTF,TGTGCCAGCAGTTTTCCCGCCGCAGGGGATGAGGGCTACACCTTC
TRBJ1-1,TRBD1,TRBV28,few,CASSLGQGGPPFF,TGTGCCAGCAGCCTAGGACAGGGAGGACCCCCTTTCTTT
TRBJ2-3,NA,TRBV7-2,few,CASSFTGSRGRDTQYF,TGTGCCAGCAGCTTCACCGGGAGCCGGGGGAGAGATACGCAGTATTTT
TRBJ2-1,TRBD2,TRBV9,NA,CASSVSSGPNEQFF,TGTGCCAGCAGCGTAAGTAGCGGGCCCAATGAGCAGTTCTTC
TRBJ1-2,NA,TRBV5-4,few,CASTQDSYYGYTF,TGTGCCAGCACCCAGGACAGCTACTATGGCTACACCTTC
TRBJ1-5,NA,TRBV23-1,few,CASSQSWWGRRGGLSNQPQHF,TGCGCCAGCAGTCAATCCTGGTGGGGCCGCAGGGGTGGTCTTAGCAATCAGCCCCAGCATTTT
TRBJ2-5,NA,TRBV28,few,CASSFGGGRTQYF,TGTGCCAGCAGTTTCGGGGGCGGGAGGACCCAGTACTTC
TRBJ1-1,NA,TRBV25-1,few,CASSHRAAATEAFF,TGTGCCAGCAGTCACAGGGCGGCAGCCACTGAAGCTTTCTTT
TRBJ2-3,TRBD1,TRBV6-5,few,CASSTPGQGVNTQYF,TGTGCCAGCAGTACCCCGGGACAGGGGGTAAATACGCAGTATTTT
TRBJ2-2,NA,TRBV29-1,NA,CSVGAGLNTGELFF,TGCAGCGTGGGAGCGGGCCTAAACACCGGGGAGCTGTTTTTT
TRBJ2-5,NA,TRBV11-2,few,CASREMEETQYF,TGTGCCAGCAGGGAAATGGAGGAGACCCAGTACTTC
TRBJ2-7,TRBD1,TRBV18,few,CASSEQGAEEQYF,TGTGCCAGCTCAGAACAGGGGGCGGAAGAGCAGTACTTC
TRBJ2-6,NA,TRBV7-2,NA,CASSPGFSGANVLTF,TGTGCCAGCAGCCCGGGTTTCTCTGGGGCCAACGTCCTGACTTTC
TRBJ2-7,NA,TRBV11-2,few,CASSLDGYEQYF,TGTGCCAGCAGCTTAGACGGCTACGAGCAGTACTTC
TRBJ2-5,NA,TRBV4-3,many,CASSQGGARETQYF,TGCGCCAGCAGCCAAGGTGGAGCCCGGGAGACCCAGTACTTC
TRBJ2-2,NA,TRBV27,few,CASSSRNTGELFF,TGTGCCAGCAGTTCGAGGAACACCGGGGAGCTGTTTTTT
TRBJ2-1,NA,TRBV7-2,few,CASSWTKYNEQFF,TGTGCCAGCAGCTGGACTAAATACAATGAGCAGTTCTTC
TRBJ2-2,TRBD2,TRBV19,many,CASGLATNTGELFF,TGTGCCAGCGGACTAGCGACCAACACCGGGGAGCTGTTTTTT
TRBJ1-4,TRBD1,TRBV4-2,NA,CASRDAQGGNEKLFF,TGTGCCAGCAGAGACGCCCAGGGGGGTAATGAAAAACTGTTTTTT
TRBJ2-7,NA,TRBV7-2,NA,CASSPPGGLSYEQYF,TGTGCCAGCAGCCCTCCCGGGGGTCTATCCTACGAGCAGTACTTC
TRBJ2-7,TRBD1,TRBV2,NA,CASSGGQGRYEQYF,TGTGCCAGCAGTGGGGGACAGGGTAGATACGAGCAGTACTTC
TRBJ2-7,NA,TRBV6-1,NA,CASSEALAGEQYF,TGTGCCAGCAGTGAAGCCCTGGCGGGAGAGCAGTACTTC
TRBJ2-5,TRBD2,TRBV7-2,NA,CASSLMGSGEETQYF,TGTGCCAGCAGCTTAATGGGGAGCGGGGAAGAGACCCAGTACTTC
TRBJ2-3,NA,TRBV5-1,NA,CASSLGDLKGTQYF,TGCGCCAGCAGCTTGGGGGACTTGAAGGGTACGCAGTATTTT
TRBJ2-3,TRBD2,TRBV7-2,few,CASSLKGLAGPGQYF,TGTGCCAGCAGCTTGAAGGGACTAGCGGGGCCGGGGCAGTATTTT
TRBJ2-5,NA,TRBV4-1,NA,CASSVYRGPGETQYF,TGCGCCAGCAGCGTCTATAGAGGGCCGGGGGAGACCCAGTACTTC
TRBJ2-1,NA,TRBV5-6,few,CASSSLGGNEQFF,TGTGCCAGCAGCTCCCTAGGAGGCAATGAGCAGTTCTTC
TRBJ1-2,TRBD1,TRBV9,few,CASKIGLQGNYGYTF,TGTGCCAGCAAGATTGGCCTACAGGGGAACTATGGCTACACCTTC
TRBJ2-1,TRBD2,TRBV7-2,NA,CASSSGLPLRQFF,TGTGCCAGCAGCTCGGGACTACCGTTAAGGCAGTTCTTC
TRBJ2-1,TRBD2,TRBV5-1,NA,CASSLAASGEDEQFF,TGCGCCAGCAGCTTGGCGGCTAGCGGGGAGGATGAGCAGTTCTTC
TRBJ2-3,TRBD2,TRBV6-1,NA,CASSSGSLTDTQYF,TGTGCCAGCAGTAGCGGGAGTTTGACAGATACGCAGTATTTT
TRBJ1-1,NA,TRBV28,few,CASTPGDMNTEAFF,TGTGCCAGCACCCCGGGAGACATGAACACTGAAGCTTTCTTT
TRBJ1-2,NA,TRBV5-4,few,CASSAVRGRVYTF,TGTGCCAGCAGCGCCGTTAGGGGTAGGGTCTACACCTTC
TRBJ2-1,TRBD2,TRBV7-2,NA,CASSLNYGGSGRNEQFF,TGTGCCAGCAGCCTAAATTACGGGGGTAGCGGGAGAAATGAGCAGTTCTTC
TRBJ2-1,TRBD2,TRBV5-1,NA,CASSLGGSGLINEQFF,TGCGCCAGCAGCTTGGGGGGTAGCGGGCTAATTAATGAGCAGTTCTTC
TRBJ2-3,NA,TRBV10-3,NA,CAIKGGPSTDTQYF,TGTGCCATAAAAGGGGGACCTAGCACAGATACGCAGTATTTT
TRBJ1-6,NA,TRBV2,few,CASTLDSYSPLHF,TGTGCCAGCACCTTGGACAGTTATTCACCCCTCCACTTT
TRBJ1-6,TRBD1,TRBV11-2,few,CASSLGTGYGPLHF,TGTGCCAGCAGCCTGGGGACAGGGTATGGACCCCTCCACTTT
TRBJ1-1,NA,TRBV6-6,NA,CASSPERGTEAFF,TGTGCCAGCAGTCCTGAAAGAGGCACTGAAGCTTTCTTT
TRBJ2-2,NA,TRBV28,few,CASSLGGNTGELFF,TGTGCCAGCAGTCTTGGGGGCAACACCGGGGAGCTGTTTTTT
TRBJ1-5,TRBD1,TRBV6-6,few,CASSYSGTGDQPQHF,TGTGCCAGCAGTTATTCCGGGACAGGGGATCAGCCCCAGCATTTT
TRBJ2-2,TRBD1,TRBV30,NA,CAWRTGVNTGELFF,TGTGCCTGGAGGACAGGGGTGAACACCGGGGAGCTGTTTTTT
TRBJ2-1,TRBD1,TRBV18,NA,CASSPLGTVSLYNEQFF,TGTGCCAGCTCACCCCTCGGGACAGTATCCTTGTACAATGAGCAGTTCTTC
TRBJ2-5,TRBD2,TRBV7-2,NA,CASRRTSGKETQYF,TGTGCCAGCAGGCGAACTAGCGGGAAAGAGACCCAGTACTTC
TRBJ1-3,NA,TRBV19,NA,CASSIIREGNTIYF,TGTGCCAGTAGTATCATCCGGGAAGGAAACACCATATATTTT
TRBJ2-7,NA,TRBV1,few,CTSSQGLVGDYPYEQYF,TGCACCAGCAGCCAAGGGCTAGTAGGGGACTACCCCTACGAGCAGTACTTC
TRBJ2-2,NA,TRBV4-3,many,CASSQEPQGRELFF,TGCGCCAGCAGCCAAGAGCCTCAGGGGCGGGAGCTGTTTTTT
TRBJ2-1,TRBD2,TRBV13,few,CASSPLAGGPYNEQFF,TGTGCCAGCAGCCCACTAGCGGGGGGGCCATACAATGAGCAGTTCTTC
TRBJ2-3,TRBD1,TRBV9,NA,CASSRGTGGDTQYF,TGTGCCAGCAGCAGGGGGACAGGGGGAGATACGCAGTATTTT
TRBJ1-5,NA,TRBV11-2,few,CASSLGLDQPQHF,TGTGCCAGCAGCTTAGGGCTTGATCAGCCCCAGCATTTT
TRBJ1-6,TRBD1,TRBV5-1,few,CASSSQGEVSPLHF,TGCGCCAGCAGCTCACAGGGGGAGGTTTCACCCCTCCACTTT